This T cell receptor (beta chain) was identified in a study of blood T cell repertoires in COVID-19. Overall study context: Collection of acute and convalescent COVID-19 samples took place in the United States, Italy and Spain. In each case, the material was cDNA or gDNA derived from T cells, B-cell-depleted T cells, or PBMCs.

Per the original methods: Reference gene primer amplification in the assay estimated nucleated cell counts. The assay was immunoSEQ multiplex PCR, and TCRdb's table has in-frame clones only and misses some. The DNA gave D and trimming, while V, J and clone size come from that table. Among around 200,000 clones listed, 70% to 90% were seen once. V was pared by 1 base and J by 6 bases, with 1 base of the junction left unmatched. This CDR3 has 15 amino acids. In germline, CDR1 is LGHNT, CDR2 FRNRAP. The TCR originated in a man aged 35-49 years with active or convalescent COVID-19. The material sequenced was peripheral blood. This sequence joins TRBV12-5 and TRBJ1-4, with TRBD1 matching 11 bases. The CDR3 nucleotides are TGTGCTAGTGGTTTGGGGGACAGGGGGGATGAAAAACTGTTTTTT. This gives the protein CASGLGDRGDEKLFF.